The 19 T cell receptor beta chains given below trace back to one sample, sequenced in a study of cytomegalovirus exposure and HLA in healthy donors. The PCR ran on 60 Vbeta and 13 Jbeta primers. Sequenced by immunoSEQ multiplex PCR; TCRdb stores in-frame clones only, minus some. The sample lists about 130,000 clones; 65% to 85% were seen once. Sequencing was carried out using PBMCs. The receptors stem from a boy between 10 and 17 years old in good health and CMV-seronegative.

The CDR3 spells CASSSAPSSGKYNEQFF. DNA of the CDR3: TGTGCCAGCAGCTCGGCCCCTTCTAGCGGGAAATACAATGAGCAGTTCTTC. The rearrangement joins TRBV13 to TRBJ2-1; 9 bases fit TRBD2. This CDR3 contains 17 residues. Germline loops: CDR1 PRHDT, CDR2 FYEKMQ (reference sequence). V lost 4 bases, J lost 4 bases, and 11 bases stayed unmatched.

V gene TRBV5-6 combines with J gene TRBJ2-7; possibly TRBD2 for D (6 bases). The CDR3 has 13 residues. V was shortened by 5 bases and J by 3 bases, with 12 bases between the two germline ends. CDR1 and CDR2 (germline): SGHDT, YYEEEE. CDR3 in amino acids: CASSLAVGYEQYF. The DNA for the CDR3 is TGTGCCAGCAGTTTAGCGGTGGGCTACGAGCAGTACTTC.

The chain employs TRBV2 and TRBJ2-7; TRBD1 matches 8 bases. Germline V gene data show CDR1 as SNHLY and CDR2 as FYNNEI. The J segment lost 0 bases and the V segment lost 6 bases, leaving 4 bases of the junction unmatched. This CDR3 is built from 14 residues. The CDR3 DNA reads TGTGCCAGCAGGGCCGGACAGGGCTCCTACGAGCAGTACTTC. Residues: CASRAGQGSYEQYF.

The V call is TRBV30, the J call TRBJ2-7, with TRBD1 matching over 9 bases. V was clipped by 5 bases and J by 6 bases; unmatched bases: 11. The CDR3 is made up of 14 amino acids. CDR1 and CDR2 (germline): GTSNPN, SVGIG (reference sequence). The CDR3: CAWQMDRGFGEQYF. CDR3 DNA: TGTGCCTGGCAAATGGACAGGGGATTTGGCGAGCAGTACTTC.

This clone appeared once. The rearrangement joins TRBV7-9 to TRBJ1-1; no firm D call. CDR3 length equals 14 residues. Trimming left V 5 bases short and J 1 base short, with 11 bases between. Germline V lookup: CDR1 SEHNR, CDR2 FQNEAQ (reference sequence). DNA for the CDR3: TGTGCCAGCAGCCGGGCGGGTCAGAACACTGAAGCTTTCTTT. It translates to CASSRAGQNTEAFF.

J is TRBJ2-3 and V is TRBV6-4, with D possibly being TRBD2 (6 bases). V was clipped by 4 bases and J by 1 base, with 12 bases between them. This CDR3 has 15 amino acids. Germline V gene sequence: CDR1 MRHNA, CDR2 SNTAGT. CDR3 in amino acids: CASSVGGGGTDTQYF. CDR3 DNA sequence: TGTGCCAGCAGTGTTGGGGGAGGCGGCACAGATACGCAGTATTTT.

The CDR3 sequence is CASRPGLGSYNEQFF. CDR3 in DNA: TGTGCCAGCAGACCGGGACTAGGGTCCTACAATGAGCAGTTCTTC. The chain carries TRBV6-4 and TRBJ2-1; 8 bases match TRBD2. This CDR3 has 15 amino acids. Trimming removed 6 bases from V and 1 base from J; junction bases left unmatched: 5. Germline CDR1 and CDR2: MRHNA and SNTAGT.

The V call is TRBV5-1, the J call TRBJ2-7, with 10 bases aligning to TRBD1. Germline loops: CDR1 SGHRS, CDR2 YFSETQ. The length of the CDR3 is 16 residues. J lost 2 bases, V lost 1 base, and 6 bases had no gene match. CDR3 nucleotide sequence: TGCGCCAGCAGCTTGTGGGCGGGACAGGGGACCTACGAGCAGTACTTC. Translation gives CASSLWAGQGTYEQYF.

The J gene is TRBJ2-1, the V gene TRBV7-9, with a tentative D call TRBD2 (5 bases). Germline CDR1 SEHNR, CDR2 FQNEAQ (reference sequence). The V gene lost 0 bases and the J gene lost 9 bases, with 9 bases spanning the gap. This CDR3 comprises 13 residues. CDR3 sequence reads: CASSLAGRAEQFF. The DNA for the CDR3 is TGTGCCAGCAGCTTAGCAGGGCGGGCTGAGCAGTTCTTC.

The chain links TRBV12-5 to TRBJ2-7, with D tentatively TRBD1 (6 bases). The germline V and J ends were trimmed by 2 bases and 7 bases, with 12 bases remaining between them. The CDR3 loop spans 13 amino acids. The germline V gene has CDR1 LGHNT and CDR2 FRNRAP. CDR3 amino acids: CASGLSRGWEQYF. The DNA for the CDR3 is TGTGCTAGTGGTTTGAGCAGGGGTTGGGAGCAGTACTTC.

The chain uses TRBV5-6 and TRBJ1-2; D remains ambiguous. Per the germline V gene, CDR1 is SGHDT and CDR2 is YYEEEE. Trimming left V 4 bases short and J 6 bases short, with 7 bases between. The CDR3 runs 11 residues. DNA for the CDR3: TGTGCCAGCAGCGTACGAGATGGCTACACCTTC. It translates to CASSVRDGYTF.

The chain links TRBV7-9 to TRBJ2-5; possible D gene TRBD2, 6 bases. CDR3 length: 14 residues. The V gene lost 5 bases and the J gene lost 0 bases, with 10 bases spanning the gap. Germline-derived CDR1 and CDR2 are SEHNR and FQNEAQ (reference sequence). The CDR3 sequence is CASSGWGDQETQYF. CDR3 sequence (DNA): TGTGCCAGCAGCGGGTGGGGGGACCAAGAGACCCAGTACTTC.

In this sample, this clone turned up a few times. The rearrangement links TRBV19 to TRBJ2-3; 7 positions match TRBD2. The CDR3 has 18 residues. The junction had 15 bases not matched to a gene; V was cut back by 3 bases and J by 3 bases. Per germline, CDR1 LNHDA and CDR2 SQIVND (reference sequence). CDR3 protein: CASSIEVRKAGVTDTQYF. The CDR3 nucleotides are TGTGCCAGTAGTATTGAAGTTAGGAAGGCGGGAGTGACAGATACGCAGTATTTT.

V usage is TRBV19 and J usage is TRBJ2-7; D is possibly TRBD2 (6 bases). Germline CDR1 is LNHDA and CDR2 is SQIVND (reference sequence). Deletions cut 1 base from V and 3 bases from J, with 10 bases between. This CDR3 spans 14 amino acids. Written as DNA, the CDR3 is TGTGCCAGTAGTATAGGACTGGGGGGCTACGAGCAGTACTTC. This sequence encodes CASSIGLGGYEQYF.

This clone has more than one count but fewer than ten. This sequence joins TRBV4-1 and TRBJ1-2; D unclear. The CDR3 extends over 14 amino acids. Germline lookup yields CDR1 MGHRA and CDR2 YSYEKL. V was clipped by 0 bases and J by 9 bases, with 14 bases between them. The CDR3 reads CASSQDSVSGSYTF. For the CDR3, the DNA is TGCGCCAGCAGCCAAGACTCGGTCAGCGGGAGCTACACCTTC.

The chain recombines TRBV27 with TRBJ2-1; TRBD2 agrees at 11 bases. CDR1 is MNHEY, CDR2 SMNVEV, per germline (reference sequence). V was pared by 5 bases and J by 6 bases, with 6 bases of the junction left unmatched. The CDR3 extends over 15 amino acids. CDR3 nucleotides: TGTGCCAGCAGTCCACTAGCGGGAGCTCCCAATGAGCAGTTCTTC. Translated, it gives CASSPLAGAPNEQFF.

The CDR3 coding sequence is TGTGCCAGCAGCTTAAGACTAGCGGGAATCGGGGAGCTGTTTTTT. Translated, it gives CASSLRLAGIGELFF. V is TRBV7-2 and J is TRBJ2-2; 11 positions match TRBD2. Germline values: CDR1 SGHTA, CDR2 FQGNSA. This CDR3 has 15 amino acids. V lost 2 bases, J lost 7 bases, and 3 bases stayed unmatched.

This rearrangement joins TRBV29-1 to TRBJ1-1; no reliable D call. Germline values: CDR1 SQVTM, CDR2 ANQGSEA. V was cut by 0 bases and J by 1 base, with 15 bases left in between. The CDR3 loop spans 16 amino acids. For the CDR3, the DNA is TGCAGCGTTGAAGATCGAGGAGGGCGGGGGAACACTGAAGCTTTCTTT. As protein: CSVEDRGGRGNTEAFF.

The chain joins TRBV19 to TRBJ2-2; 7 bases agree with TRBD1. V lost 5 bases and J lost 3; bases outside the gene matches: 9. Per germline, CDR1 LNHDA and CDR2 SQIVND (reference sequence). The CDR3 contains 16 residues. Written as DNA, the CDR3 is TGTGCCAGTAGTCTCCTTAGGGGGCAGGACACCGGGGAGCTGTTTTTT. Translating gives CASSLLRGQDTGELFF.